The T cell receptor beta chain described here comes from a study of cytomegalovirus exposure and HLA in healthy donors. Trimming stripped 6 bases from V and 5 bases from J, with 16 bases between. Germline V gene data show CDR1 as MNHEY and CDR2 as SVGAGI. The CDR3 spans 14 residues. Primers for the PCR totalled 60 Vbeta and 13 Jbeta. Profiled with immunoSEQ multiplex PCR; TCRdb holds only in-frame clones, not every one. This table holds around 130,000 clones, approximately 8.6% found once. Sequenced material: PBMCs. This chain uses TRBV6-5 with TRBJ1-1, with no clear D. The sequence was obtained from a woman aged 40 to 55 in good health and CMV-seropositive. The CDR3: CASRPPGRETEAFF. CDR3 sequence (DNA): TGTGCCAGCAGACCCCCCGGGAGGGAGACTGAAGCTTTCTTT.